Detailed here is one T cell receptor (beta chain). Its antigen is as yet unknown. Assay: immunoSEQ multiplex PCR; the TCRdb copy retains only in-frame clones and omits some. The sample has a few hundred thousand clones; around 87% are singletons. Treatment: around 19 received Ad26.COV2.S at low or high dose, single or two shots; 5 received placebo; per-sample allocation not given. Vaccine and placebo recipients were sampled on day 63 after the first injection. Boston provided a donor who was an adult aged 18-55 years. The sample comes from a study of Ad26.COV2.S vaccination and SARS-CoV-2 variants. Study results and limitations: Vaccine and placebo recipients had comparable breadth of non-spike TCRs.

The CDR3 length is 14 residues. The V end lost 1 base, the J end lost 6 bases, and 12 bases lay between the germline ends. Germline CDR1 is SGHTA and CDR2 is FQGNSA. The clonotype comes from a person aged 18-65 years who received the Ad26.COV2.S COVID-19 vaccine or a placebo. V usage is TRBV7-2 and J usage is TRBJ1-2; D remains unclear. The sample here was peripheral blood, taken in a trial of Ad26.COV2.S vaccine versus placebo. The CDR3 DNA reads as TGTGCCAGCAGCTTAGGCGGGGAGTTAAATGGCTACACCTTC. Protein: CASSLGGELNGYTF.